A single sample gave rise to the 7 T cell receptor beta chains below, sequenced in a study of shared clonotypes between healthy human individuals. The assay was immunoSEQ multiplex PCR, and TCRdb's table has in-frame clones only and misses some. The sample shows more than 2 million clones, roughly 95% of them seen only once. It was CD45RO-negative cells, positively selected for CCR7, that made up naive CD8 cells, with terminally differentiated effector memory CD45RA+ cells excluded. The sample consisted of naive CD8+ T cells from PBMCs. The receptors here all came from a man younger than 35 in good health. Some clones in this sample may be carry-over from other donors' samples.

The V call is TRBV5-4, the J call TRBJ2-1; 7 nucleotides agree with TRBD2. Germline CDR1 reads SGHNT; CDR2 reads YYREEE (reference sequence). J gave up 4 bases and V 10 bases, and 5 bases lay outside the gene matches. The CDR3 is 12 residues long. The CDR3 sequence: CAWASGYNEQFF. CDR3 nucleotide sequence: TGTGCCTGGGCTAGCGGTTACAATGAGCAGTTCTTC. Supplemented by reference TRBV5-4 and TRBJ2-1, the full variable domain reads ETGVTQSPTHLIKTRGQQVTLRCSSQSGHNTVSWYQQALGQGPQFIFQYYREEENGRGNFPPRFSGLQFPNYSSELNVNALELDDSALYLCAWASGYNEQFFGPGTRLTVL.

The chain combines TRBV30 with TRBJ2-1, with D possibly matching TRBD2 (5 bases). The CDR3 contains 14 residues. The germline V gene encodes CDR1 GTSNPN and CDR2 SVGIG (reference sequence). V was shortened by 3 bases and J by 2 bases, with 11 bases between the two germline ends. The CDR3 here is CAWRREITYNEQFF. The CDR3 DNA is TGTGCCTGGAGAAGGGAGATTACCTACAATGAGCAGTTCTTC.

V gene TRBV9 combines with J gene TRBJ2-3; D is tentatively TRBD1 or TRBD2 (5 bases each). Trimming left V 4 bases short and J 2 bases short, with 8 bases between. The CDR3 consists of 13 residues. Germline V lookup: CDR1 SGDLS, CDR2 YYNGEE. The CDR3 here is CASSSGTTDTQYF. DNA for the CDR3: TGTGCCAGCAGCTCCGGGACCACAGATACGCAGTATTTT.

The chain recombines TRBV28 with TRBJ2-7, with TRBD1 matching over 9 bases. V gave up 10 bases and J gave up 4 bases; unmatched junction bases: 8. The germline V gene has CDR1 MDHEN and CDR2 SYDVKM. The CDR3 consists of 13 residues. The CDR3 coding sequence is TGTGCCACCGCGGACAGGGGAAGATACGAGCAGTACTTC. It encodes CATADRGRYEQYF.

This chain links TRBV5-1 with TRBJ1-2; 8 bases agree with TRBD1. Germline V lookup: CDR1 SGHRS, CDR2 YFSETQ. V trimming: 0 bases; J trimming: 0 bases; junction bases outside the gene matches: 7. This CDR3 is built from 17 residues. This CDR3 is CASSLDPDRATNYGYTF. In DNA form, the CDR3 reads TGCGCCAGCAGCTTGGACCCGGACAGGGCTACTAACTATGGCTACACCTTC.

CDR3 sequence: CASSSRGGGQYGYTF. CDR3 DNA: TGTGCCAGCAGCTCCCGCGGGGGGGGTCAGTATGGCTACACCTTC. J is TRBJ1-2 and V is TRBV9, with D possibly TRBD1 on 5 matching bases. The germline V and J ends were trimmed by 4 bases and 5 bases, with 18 bases remaining between them. Looked up from germline, CDR1 is SGDLS and CDR2 is YYNGEE. The CDR3 is 15 residues long.

This clone occurred a few times. At the DNA level, this CDR3 is encoded by other sequences in the same sample as well. The J gene is TRBJ1-1, the V gene TRBV27; D is perhaps TRBD1 (6 bases). The germline V and J ends were trimmed by 5 bases and 4 bases, with 11 bases remaining between them. The CDR3 contains 13 residues. Germline V CDR1 and CDR2: MNHEY, SMNVEV (reference sequence). The CDR3 protein is CASSLQGTTEAFF. CDR3 nucleotide sequence: TGTGCCAGCAGTCTTCAGGGGACCACTGAAGCTTTCTTT.